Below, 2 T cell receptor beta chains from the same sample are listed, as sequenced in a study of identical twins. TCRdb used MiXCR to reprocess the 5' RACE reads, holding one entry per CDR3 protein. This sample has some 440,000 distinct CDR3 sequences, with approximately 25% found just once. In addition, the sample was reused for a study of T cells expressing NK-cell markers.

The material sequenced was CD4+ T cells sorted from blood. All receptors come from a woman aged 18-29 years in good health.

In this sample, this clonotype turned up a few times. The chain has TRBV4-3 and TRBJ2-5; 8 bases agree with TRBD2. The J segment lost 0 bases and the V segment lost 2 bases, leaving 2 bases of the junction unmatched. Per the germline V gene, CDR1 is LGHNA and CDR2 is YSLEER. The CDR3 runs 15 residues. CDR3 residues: CASSQIAGNQETQYF. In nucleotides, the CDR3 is TGCGCCAGCAGCCAAATAGCGGGGAACCAAGAGACCCAGTACTTC.

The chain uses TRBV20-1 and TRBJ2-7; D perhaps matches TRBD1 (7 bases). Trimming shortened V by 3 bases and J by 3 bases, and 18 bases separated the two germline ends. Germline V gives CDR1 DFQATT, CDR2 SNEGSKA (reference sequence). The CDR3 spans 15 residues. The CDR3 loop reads CSASDREEGYYEQYF. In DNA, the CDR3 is TGCAGTGCTAGTGACAGGGAGGAGGGATACTACGAGCAGTACTTC.